The next 15 T cell receptor beta chains were all read from a single sample in a study of blood T cell repertoires in COVID-19. The protocol was immunoSEQ multiplex PCR, while the TCRdb copy is restricted to in-frame clones and leaves out a portion. The data contain 80,000 to 95,000 clones, around 85% of them singletons. The specimen sequenced was peripheral blood. All receptors derive from a woman at least 80 years old with active or convalescent COVID-19.

As DNA, the CDR3 is TGTGCCACCAGCAGAGGAGGGACAGAATTTAACACCATATATTTT. This translates into CATSRGGTEFNTIYF. The genes are TRBV15 and TRBJ1-3, with TRBD1 identical over 7 bases. This CDR3 is built from 15 residues. With 1 base clipped from V and 7 bases from J, the junction kept 7 bases outside the gene matches. Germline loops: CDR1 LNHNV, CDR2 YYDKDF (reference sequence).

The gene calls are TRBV7-9 and TRBJ2-5, with D tentatively TRBD2 (5 bases). This CDR3 contains 14 residues. Trimming shortened V by 4 bases and J by 7 bases, and 16 bases separated the two germline ends. CDR1 is SEHNR, CDR2 FQNEAQ, per germline (reference sequence). CDR3 residues: CASSSRTGTGTQYF. In DNA, the CDR3 is TGTGCCAGCAGCTCCAGGACTGGTACTGGGACCCAGTACTTC.

The rearrangement links TRBV15 to TRBJ1-5; tentatively, D is TRBD1 (6 bases). Germline V gene sequence: CDR1 LNHNV, CDR2 YYDKDF (reference sequence). Trimming pared 2 bases from V and 1 base from J, leaving 6 bases between. The CDR3 covers 14 residues. The CDR3 sequence: CATSRTGSNQPQHF. DNA for the CDR3: TGTGCCACCAGCAGAACAGGGAGCAATCAGCCCCAGCATTTT.

This chain uses TRBV18 with TRBJ2-1, with TRBD2 as a possible D gene (7 bases). The CDR3 extends over 14 amino acids. With 2 bases removed from V and 9 bases from J, the gap between germline ends came to 14 bases. Looked up from germline, CDR1 is KGHSH and CDR2 is LQKENI. The CDR3 loop is CASSPWEGGLEQFF. CDR3 nucleotides: TGTGCCAGCTCACCATGGGAGGGGGGCCTTGAGCAGTTCTTC.

This clone was seen only once. The chain combines TRBV7-6 with TRBJ2-3, with 8 bases that match TRBD1. This CDR3 has 14 residues. Germline V gives CDR1 SGHVS, CDR2 FNYEAQ. The V gene end was trimmed by 1 base and the J gene end by 8 bases; junction bases not matched to a gene: 5. The CDR3 DNA sequence: TGTGCCAGCAGCTTAGAACAGGGGGTTGGTACGCAGTATTTT. Amino acids: CASSLEQGVGTQYF. The full variable domain, completed using reference TRBV7-6 and TRBJ2-3, is GAGVSQSPRYKVTKRGQDVALRCDPISGHVSLYWYRQALGQGPEFLTYFNYEAQQDKSGLPNDRFSAERPEGSISTLTIQRTEQRDSAMYRCASSLEQGVGTQYFGPGTRLTVL.

V and J are TRBV29-1 and TRBJ2-1; TRBD2 agrees at 9 bases. The CDR3 is 13 amino acids. The V and J ends lost 5 bases and 8 bases, in that order; junction bases with no gene match: 7. Germline V gene sequence: CDR1 SQVTM, CDR2 ANQGSEA. CDR3 sequence reads: CSVPGLAIHEQFF. CDR3 nucleotides: TGCAGCGTTCCGGGACTAGCTATCCATGAGCAGTTCTTC.

The J gene is TRBJ2-7, the V gene TRBV10-3, with 7 bases that match TRBD1. With 7 bases clipped from V and 2 bases from J, the junction kept 2 bases outside the gene matches. Germline V gives CDR1 ENHRY, CDR2 SYGVKD. The CDR3 sequence is 12 residues long. The CDR3 loop reads CAIKDRTYEQYF. The CDR3 nucleotides read TGTGCCATCAAGGACAGGACCTACGAGCAGTACTTC.

J is TRBJ1-1 and V is TRBV23-1; D not certain. TRBV23-1 qualifies as an ORF whose function is uncertain. V shed 4 bases and J shed 0 bases, with 18 bases lying between them. There are 17 residues in the CDR3. The CDR3 DNA is TGCGCCAGCAGTCTCCCCCTCCGGAGGAACGTGAACACTGAAGCTTTCTTT. Translation gives CASSLPLRRNVNTEAFF.

This clone was observed a single time. The genes are TRBV19 and TRBJ2-6, with D hard to call. The CDR3 has 15 residues. CDR1 and CDR2 (germline): LNHDA, SQIVND (reference sequence). Deletions cut 9 bases from V and 4 bases from J, with 16 bases between. CDR3 amino acids: CASRPKSTGANVLTF. The CDR3 nucleotides read TGTGCCAGCAGGCCCAAGAGTACAGGGGCCAACGTCCTGACTTTC.

The chain has TRBV11-3 and TRBJ2-7; 9 bases match TRBD1. Per germline, CDR1 SGHNT and CDR2 YENEEA. With V trimmed by 11 bases and J by 4 bases, 6 bases remained unmatched. CDR3 length equals 12 residues. The CDR3 reads CARRQGEYEQYF. The CDR3 DNA reads TGTGCCCGGAGACAGGGGGAATACGAGCAGTACTTC.

This chain links TRBV19 with TRBJ1-1; D might be TRBD1 (5 bases). Trimming removed 7 bases from V and 1 base from J, with 16 bases in between. Per germline, CDR1 LNHDA and CDR2 SQIVND (reference sequence). This CDR3 is built from 15 residues. This CDR3 is CASTRGWGGNTEAFF. The DNA of the CDR3 is TGTGCCAGTACCCGAGGGTGGGGGGGGAACACTGAAGCTTTCTTT. Based on the CDR3 plus reference TRBV19 and TRBJ1-1, the full variable domain is DGGITQSPKYLFRKEGQNVTLSCEQNLNHDAMYWYRQDPGQGLRLIYYSQIVNDFQKGDIAEGYSVSREKKESFPLTVTSAQKNPTAFYLCASTRGWGGNTEAFFGQGTRLTVV.

The genes are TRBV5-6 and TRBJ1-1; 9 positions agree with TRBD1. CDR1 SGHDT and CDR2 YYEEEE come from the germline V gene. The length of the CDR3 is 14 residues. Unmatched junction bases numbered 5, after V lost 6 bases and J lost 2 bases. CDR3 nucleotides: TGTGCCAGCAATAACAGGGGGCTAAACACTGAAGCTTTCTTT. Protein product: CASNNRGLNTEAFF.

This clone has at least ten counts. The rearrangement links TRBV2 to TRBJ2-7, with a possible D match to TRBD1 (5 bases). In germline, CDR1 is SNHLY, CDR2 FYNNEI. V lost 4 bases to trimming and J lost 3 bases, with 7 bases between them. The length of the CDR3 is 12 residues. CDR3 in DNA: TGTGCCAGCAGTGTTCAGGGCTACGAGCAGTACTTC. This encodes CASSVQGYEQYF. The entire variable domain, with the rest obtained from reference TRBV2 and TRBJ2-7, is as follows: EPEVTQTPSHQVTQMGQEVILRCVPISNHLYFYWYRQILGQKVEFLVSFYNNEISEKSEIFDDQFSVERPDGSNFTLKIRSTKLEDSAMYFCASSVQGYEQYFGPGTRLTVT.

V gene TRBV18 combines with J gene TRBJ1-1, with TRBD1 identical over 7 bases. Germline V lookup: CDR1 KGHSH, CDR2 LQKENI. There are 17 residues in the CDR3. With 6 bases clipped from V and 0 bases from J, the junction kept 13 bases outside the gene matches. CDR3 in DNA: TGTGCCAGCTCCCTCAAATTGGGACAGCTCATGAACACTGAAGCTTTCTTT. The encoded protein is CASSLKLGQLMNTEAFF.

This chain joins TRBV9 and TRBJ2-7, with 7 bases lining up with TRBD1. The V gene's germline CDR1 is SGDLS and CDR2 YYNGEE. The trim removed 0 bases at V and 3 bases at J, leaving 3 bases unmatched. This CDR3 contains 14 residues. The CDR3 DNA reads as TGTGCCAGCAGCGTAGCCCCAGGGGGCTACGAGCAGTACTTC. This gives the protein CASSVAPGGYEQYF.